The 17 T cell receptor beta chains below were found in one sample sequenced in a study of blood T cell repertoires in COVID-19. Assay used: immunoSEQ multiplex PCR; TCRdb lists only in-frame clones, some missing. The sample lists fewer than 300,000 clones; around 85% were seen once. Sequences were obtained from peripheral blood. The source of these receptors is a human donor with COVID-19, enrolled during active disease. The donor label of this sample is uncertain.

This sequence joins TRBV11-1 and TRBJ1-6, with 9 bases that match TRBD1. The CDR3 is made up of 15 amino acids. Germline lookup yields CDR1 SGHAT and CDR2 FQDESV (reference sequence). V gave up 5 bases and J gave up 6 bases; unmatched junction bases: 5. The CDR3 DNA is TGTGCCAGCAGCCCCCGGGACAGGGCTAATTCACCCCTCCACTTT. It yields the protein CASSPRDRANSPLHF.

This clone was detected once. V is TRBV5-1 and J is TRBJ2-7; D is perhaps TRBD2 (6 bases). Germline-derived CDR1 and CDR2 are SGHRS and YFSETQ. V gave up 4 bases and J gave up 4 bases, with 9 bases separating them. The CDR3 loop spans 12 amino acids. The CDR3 spells CASSTGLYEQYF. The CDR3 DNA reads TGCGCCAGCAGCACGGGACTTTACGAGCAGTACTTC.

The table lists this clone with a few counts. V and J are TRBV7-9 and TRBJ2-7; TRBD2 might be the D (5 bases). CDR3 length: 16 residues. Deletions cut 5 bases from V and 4 bases from J, with 21 bases between. CDR1 and CDR2 from the germline V gene are SEHNR and FQNEAQ (reference sequence). CDR3 sequence reads: CASSPPVWTAGYEQYF. The CDR3 DNA follows: TGTGCCAGCAGCCCCCCGGTTTGGACCGCGGGTTACGAGCAGTACTTC.

This clone appeared a single time. This chain uses TRBV11-2 with TRBJ1-1; perhaps TRBD1 as D (5 bases). The germline CDR1 and CDR2 sequences are SGHAT and FQNNGV. V was pared by 5 bases and J by 4 bases, with 14 bases between. The CDR3 covers 14 residues. The chain's CDR3 is CASSNLRVTTEAFF. Here the CDR3 DNA reads TGTGCCAGCAGCAACCTCAGGGTTACCACTGAAGCTTTCTTT. The whole variable domain, remainder taken from reference TRBV11-2 and TRBJ1-1, is EAGVAQSPRYKIIEKRQSVAFWCNPISGHATLYWYQQILGQGPKLLIQFQNNGVVDDSQLPKDRFSAERLKGVDSTLKIQPAKLEDSAVYLCASSNLRVTTEAFFGQGTRLTVV.

This clone was counted between two and nine times. The rearrangement joins TRBV5-6 to TRBJ1-5; 9 bases match TRBD1. This CDR3 comprises 16 residues. Germline loops: CDR1 SGHDT, CDR2 YYEEEE. After removal of 1 base from V and 2 bases from J, the junction contained 4 bases not matched to a gene. The CDR3 DNA sequence: TGTGCCAGCAGCTTGAAACAGGGGGCAGGCAATCAGCCCCAGCATTTT. Translated, it gives CASSLKQGAGNQPQHF.

This chain connects TRBV28 to TRBJ1-2; 12 nucleotides match TRBD1. Trimming at V came to 2 bases and at J to 9 bases, leaving 13 bases not matched to a gene. Germline CDR1 MDHEN, CDR2 SYDVKM. The CDR3 runs to 17 residues. CDR3 sequence reads: CASSLGTGGWLAKSYTF. CDR3 DNA: TGTGCCAGCAGTTTAGGGACAGGGGGCTGGTTGGCGAAGAGCTACACCTTC.

The rearrangement uses TRBV30 and TRBJ1-1; 7 bases agree with TRBD1. V lost 0 bases to trimming and J lost 12 bases; unmatched junction nucleotides: 7. Germline lookup yields CDR1 GTSNPN and CDR2 SVGIG (reference sequence). The CDR3 contains 12 residues. The CDR3, as DNA: TGTGCCTGGAGTGTACAGGTCAGGGGGACTTTCTTT. It encodes CAWSVQVRGTFF. Full variable domain (rest looked up from reference TRBV30 and TRBJ1-1): SQTIHQWPATLVQPVGSPLSLECTVEGTSNPNLYWYRQAAGRGLQLLFYSVGIGQISSEVPQNLSASRPQDRQFILSSKKLLLSDSGFYLCAWSVQVRGTFFGQGTRLTVV.

The gene calls are TRBV9 and TRBJ2-7, with 15 bases matching TRBD2. The V gene's germline CDR1 is SGDLS and CDR2 YYNGEE. This CDR3 is 18 amino acids long. The V gene end was trimmed by 0 bases and the J gene end by 0 bases; junction bases not matched to a gene: 4. CDR3 protein: CASSVGTSGRDSSYEQYF. CDR3 nucleotide sequence: TGTGCCAGCAGCGTAGGGACTAGCGGGAGGGATAGCTCCTACGAGCAGTACTTC.

The rearrangement uses TRBV28 and TRBJ1-4; D not certain. The CDR3 sequence is 14 residues long. The V and J ends lost 2 bases and 2 bases respectively, with 6 bases between them. The germline CDR1 and CDR2 sequences are MDHEN and SYDVKM. The CDR3: CASSLIGTNEKLFF. DNA for the CDR3: TGTGCCAGCAGTTTAATCGGGACTAATGAAAAACTGTTTTTT.

V and J are TRBV9 and TRBJ2-1, with 11 bases that match TRBD2. This CDR3 contains 16 residues. V gave up 4 bases and J gave up 4 bases; unmatched junction bases: 7. Germline CDR1 reads SGDLS; CDR2 reads YYNGEE. CDR3: CASSSNRLAGYNEQFF. CDR3 DNA: TGTGCCAGCAGCTCCAACCGACTAGCGGGGTACAATGAGCAGTTCTTC. Together with reference TRBV9 and TRBJ2-1, the CDR3 gives the full variable domain: DSGVTQTPKHLITATGQRVTLRCSPRSGDLSVYWYQQSLDQGLQFLIQYYNGEERAKGNILERFSAQQFPDLHSELNLSSLELGDSALYFCASSSNRLAGYNEQFFGPGTRLTVL.

The chain employs TRBV19 and TRBJ1-2, with unresolved D. Trimming pared 5 bases from V and 8 bases from J, leaving 18 bases between. The length of the CDR3 is 14 residues. The germline CDR1 and CDR2 sequences are LNHDA and SQIVND (reference sequence). The CDR3 reads CASSFNRESYGYTF. CDR3 nucleotide sequence: TGTGCCAGTAGTTTCAACAGAGAATCCTACGGCTACACCTTC.

The CDR3 DNA follows: TGTGCCAGCACGAGACACAGGGGAGGCACCTACGAGCAGTACTTC. It specifies CASTRHRGGTYEQYF. The chain has TRBV28 and TRBJ2-7, with D possibly being TRBD1 (7 bases). V dropped 7 bases and J dropped 2 bases, with 18 bases sitting between them. This CDR3 region has 15 residues. Germline V lookup: CDR1 MDHEN, CDR2 SYDVKM. Full variable domain (missing parts from reference TRBV28 and TRBJ2-7): DVKVTQSSRYLVKRTGEKVFLECVQDMDHENMFWYRQDPGLGLRLIYFSYDVKMKEKGDIPEGYSVSREKKERFSLILESASTNQTSMYLCASTRHRGGTYEQYFGPGTRLTVT.

This clone was observed at least ten times. The chain employs TRBV5-6 and TRBJ2-2; weak D call: TRBD1 (5 bases). Trimming removed 5 bases from V and 1 base from J, with 9 bases in between. Germline CDR1 reads SGHDT; CDR2 reads YYEEEE. This CDR3 region has 14 residues. CDR3 protein: CASRNTGNTGELFF. The CDR3 coding sequence is TGTGCCAGCAGAAACACAGGGAACACCGGGGAGCTGTTTTTT.

The V gene is TRBV5-1, the J gene TRBJ2-7; D may be TRBD2 (6 bases). This CDR3 has 13 residues. In germline, CDR1 is SGHRS, CDR2 YFSETQ. Trimming left V 3 bases short and J 5 bases short, with 12 bases between. The CDR3 sequence: CASSWEDVNEQYF. The DNA of the CDR3 is TGCGCCAGCAGCTGGGAGGACGTCAACGAGCAGTACTTC.

This clone was counted many times. The J gene is TRBJ1-1, the V gene TRBV6-5; 9 bases match TRBD1. The CDR3 is made up of 15 amino acids. The V gene end was trimmed by 5 bases and the J gene end by 5 bases; junction bases not matched to a gene: 9. The germline CDR1 and CDR2 sequences are MNHEY and SVGAGI. CDR3 DNA: TGTGCCAGCAGTACACCGACAGGGGGTCGAACTGAAGCTTTCTTT. It yields the protein CASSTPTGGRTEAFF.

The chain uses TRBV6-6 and TRBJ1-2, with 8 bases identical to TRBD1. J lost 7 bases, V lost 6 bases, and 13 bases had no gene match. The CDR3 has 15 residues. Germline values: CDR1 MNHNY, CDR2 SVGAGI (reference sequence). The DNA of the CDR3 is TGTGCCAGCAGCCAAGATTTCCAGGGGGCCGGTGGCTACACCTTC. Its protein product is CASSQDFQGAGGYTF.

This clone appeared a few times. The V call is TRBV28, the J call TRBJ1-4; the match to TRBD1 covers 9 bases. Germline V CDR1 and CDR2: MDHEN, SYDVKM. V was clipped by 2 bases and J by 5 bases; unmatched bases: 3. CDR3 length equals 15 residues. The CDR3 nucleotides are TGTGCCAGCAGTTTAGGGGACAGGGCAAATGAAAAACTGTTTTTT. Residues: CASSLGDRANEKLFF.